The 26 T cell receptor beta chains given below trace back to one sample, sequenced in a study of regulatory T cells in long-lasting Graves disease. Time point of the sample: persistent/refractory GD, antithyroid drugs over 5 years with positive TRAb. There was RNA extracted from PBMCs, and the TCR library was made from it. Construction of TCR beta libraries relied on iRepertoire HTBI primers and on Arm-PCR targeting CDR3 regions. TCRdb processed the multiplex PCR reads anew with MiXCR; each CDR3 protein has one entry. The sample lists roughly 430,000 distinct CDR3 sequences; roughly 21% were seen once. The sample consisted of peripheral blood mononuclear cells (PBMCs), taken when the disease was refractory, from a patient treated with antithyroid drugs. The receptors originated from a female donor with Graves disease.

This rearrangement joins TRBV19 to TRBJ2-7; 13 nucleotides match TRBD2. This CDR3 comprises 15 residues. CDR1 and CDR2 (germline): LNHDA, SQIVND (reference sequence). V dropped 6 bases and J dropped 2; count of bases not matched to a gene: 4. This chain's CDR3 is CASRGLAGETYEQYF. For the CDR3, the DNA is TGTGCCAGTAGAGGACTAGCGGGAGAGACCTACGAGCAGTACTTC.

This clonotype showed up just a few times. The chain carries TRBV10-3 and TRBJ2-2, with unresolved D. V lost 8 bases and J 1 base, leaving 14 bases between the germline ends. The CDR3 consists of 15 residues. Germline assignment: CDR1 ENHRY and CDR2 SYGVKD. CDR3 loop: CAIGSGVVNTGELFF. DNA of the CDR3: TGTGCCATCGGATCTGGGGTGGTGAACACCGGGGAGCTGTTTTTT.

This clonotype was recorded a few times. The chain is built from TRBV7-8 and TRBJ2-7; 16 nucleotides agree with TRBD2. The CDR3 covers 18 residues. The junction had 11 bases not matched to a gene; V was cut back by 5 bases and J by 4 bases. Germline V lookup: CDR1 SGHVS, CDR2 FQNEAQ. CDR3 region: CASSLPPGLAGGPYEQYF. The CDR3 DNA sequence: TGTGCCAGCAGCCTACCTCCGGGACTAGCGGGAGGGCCGTACGAGCAGTACTTC.

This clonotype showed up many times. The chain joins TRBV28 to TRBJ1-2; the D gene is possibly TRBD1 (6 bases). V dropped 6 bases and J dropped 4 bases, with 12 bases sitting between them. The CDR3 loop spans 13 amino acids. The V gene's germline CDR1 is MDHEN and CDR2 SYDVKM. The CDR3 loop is CASSSQGSYGYTF. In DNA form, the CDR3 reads TGTGCCAGCAGCTCACAGGGAAGCTATGGCTACACCTTC.

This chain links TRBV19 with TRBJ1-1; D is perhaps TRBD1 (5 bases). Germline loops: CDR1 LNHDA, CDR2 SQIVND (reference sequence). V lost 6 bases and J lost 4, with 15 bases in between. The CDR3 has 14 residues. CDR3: CASSGMAGGTEAFF. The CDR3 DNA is TGTGCCAGTAGCGGTATGGCGGGGGGCACTGAAGCTTTCTTT.

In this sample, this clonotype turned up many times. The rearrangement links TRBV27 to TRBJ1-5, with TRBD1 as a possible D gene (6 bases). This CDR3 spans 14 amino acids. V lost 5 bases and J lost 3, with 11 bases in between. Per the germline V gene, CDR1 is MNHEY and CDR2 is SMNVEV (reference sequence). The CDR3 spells CASSIQGDNQPQHF. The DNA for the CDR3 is TGTGCCAGCAGTATACAGGGTGACAATCAGCCCCAGCATTTT.

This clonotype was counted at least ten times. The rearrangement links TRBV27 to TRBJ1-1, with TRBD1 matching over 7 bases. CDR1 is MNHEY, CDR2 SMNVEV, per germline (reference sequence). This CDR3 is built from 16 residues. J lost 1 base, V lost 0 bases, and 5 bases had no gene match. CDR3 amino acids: CASSLSRDSSNTEAFF. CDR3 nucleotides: TGTGCCAGCAGTTTATCGCGGGACAGCTCGAACACTGAAGCTTTCTTT.

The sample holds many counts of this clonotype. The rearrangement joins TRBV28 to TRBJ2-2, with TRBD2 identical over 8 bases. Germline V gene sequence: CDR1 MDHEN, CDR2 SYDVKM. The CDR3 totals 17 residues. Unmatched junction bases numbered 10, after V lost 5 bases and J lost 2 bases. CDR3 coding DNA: TGTGCCAGCAGTCTCCCGGGACTAGGGGGTAACACCGGGGAGCTGTTTTTT. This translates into CASSLPGLGGNTGELFF.

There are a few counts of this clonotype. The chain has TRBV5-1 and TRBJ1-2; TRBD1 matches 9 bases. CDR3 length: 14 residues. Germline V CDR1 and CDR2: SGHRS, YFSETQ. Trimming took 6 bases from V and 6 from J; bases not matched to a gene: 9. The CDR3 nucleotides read TGCGCCAGCACCTTTAGGACAGGGGTGGATGGCTACACCTTC. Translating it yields CASTFRTGVDGYTF.

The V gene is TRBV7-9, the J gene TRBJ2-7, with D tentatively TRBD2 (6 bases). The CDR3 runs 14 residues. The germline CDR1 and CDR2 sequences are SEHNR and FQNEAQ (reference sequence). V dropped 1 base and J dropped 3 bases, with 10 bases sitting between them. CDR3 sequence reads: CASSLVAGFYEQYF. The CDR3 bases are TGTGCCAGCAGCTTAGTGGCGGGGTTCTACGAGCAGTACTTC.

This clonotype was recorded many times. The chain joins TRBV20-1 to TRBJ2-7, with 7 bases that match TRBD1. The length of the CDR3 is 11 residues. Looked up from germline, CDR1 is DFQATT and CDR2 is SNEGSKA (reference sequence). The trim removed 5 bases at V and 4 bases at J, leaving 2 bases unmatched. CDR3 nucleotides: TGCAGTGCTGGGACAGCTTACGAGCAGTACTTC. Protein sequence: CSAGTAYEQYF.

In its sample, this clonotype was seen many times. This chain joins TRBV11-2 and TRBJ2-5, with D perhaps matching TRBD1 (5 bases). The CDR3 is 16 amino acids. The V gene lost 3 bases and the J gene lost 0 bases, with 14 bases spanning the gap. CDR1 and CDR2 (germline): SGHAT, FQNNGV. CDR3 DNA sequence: TGTGCCAGCAGCTTTAGGGGCAGGAATGACCAAGAGACCCAGTACTTC. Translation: CASSFRGRNDQETQYF.

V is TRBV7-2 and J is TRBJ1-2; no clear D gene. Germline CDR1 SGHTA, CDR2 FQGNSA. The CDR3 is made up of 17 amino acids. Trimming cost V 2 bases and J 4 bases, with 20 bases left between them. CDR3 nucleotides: TGTGCCAGCAGCTTATTTCGGAGTGTAAGGGAATCCTATGGCTACACCTTC. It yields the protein CASSLFRSVRESYGYTF.

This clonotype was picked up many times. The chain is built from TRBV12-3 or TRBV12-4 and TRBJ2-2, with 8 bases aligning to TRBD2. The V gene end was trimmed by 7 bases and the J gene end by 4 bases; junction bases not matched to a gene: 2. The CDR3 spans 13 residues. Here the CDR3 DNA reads TGTGCCAGCACGACTAGCGTCACCGGGGAGCTGTTTTTT. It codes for CASTTSVTGELFF.

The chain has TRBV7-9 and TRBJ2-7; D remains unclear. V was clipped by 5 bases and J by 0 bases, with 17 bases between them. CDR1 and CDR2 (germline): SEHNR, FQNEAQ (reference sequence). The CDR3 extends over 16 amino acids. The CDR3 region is CASSPGPTYASYEQYF. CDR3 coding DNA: TGTGCCAGCAGCCCAGGACCGACCTATGCCTCCTACGAGCAGTACTTC.

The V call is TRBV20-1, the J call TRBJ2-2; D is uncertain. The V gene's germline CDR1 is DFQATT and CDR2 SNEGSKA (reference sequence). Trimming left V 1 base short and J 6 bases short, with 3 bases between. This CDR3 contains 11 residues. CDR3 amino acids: CSARAAGELFF. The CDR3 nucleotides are TGCAGTGCTAGAGCAGCCGGGGAGCTGTTTTTT.

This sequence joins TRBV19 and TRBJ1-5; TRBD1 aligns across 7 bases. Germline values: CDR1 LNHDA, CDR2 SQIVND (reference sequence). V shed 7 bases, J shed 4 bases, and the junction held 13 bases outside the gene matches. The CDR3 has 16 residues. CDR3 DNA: TGTGCCAGTACCACGTCTGGGACAGCTTTTAATCAGCCCCAGCATTTT. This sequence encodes CASTTSGTAFNQPQHF.

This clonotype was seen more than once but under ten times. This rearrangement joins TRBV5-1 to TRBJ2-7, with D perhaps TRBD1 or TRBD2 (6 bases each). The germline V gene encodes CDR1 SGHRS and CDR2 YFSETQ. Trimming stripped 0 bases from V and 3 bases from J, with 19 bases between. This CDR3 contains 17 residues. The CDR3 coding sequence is TGCGCCAGCAGCTTGGCCCCCGTCGGGGGCTACATCTACGAGCAGTACTTC. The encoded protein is CASSLAPVGGYIYEQYF.

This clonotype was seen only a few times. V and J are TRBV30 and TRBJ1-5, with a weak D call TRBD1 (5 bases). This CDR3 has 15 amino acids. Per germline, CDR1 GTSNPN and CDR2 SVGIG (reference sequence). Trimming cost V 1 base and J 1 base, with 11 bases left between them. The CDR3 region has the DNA TGTGCCTGGAGTGGGGGCTCAGGGAGCAATCAGCCCCAGCATTTT. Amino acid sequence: CAWSGGSGSNQPQHF.

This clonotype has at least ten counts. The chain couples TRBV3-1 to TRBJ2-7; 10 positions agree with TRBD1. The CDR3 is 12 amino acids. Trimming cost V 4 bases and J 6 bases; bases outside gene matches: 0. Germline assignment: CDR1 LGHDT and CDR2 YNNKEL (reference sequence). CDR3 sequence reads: CASSRTGGEQYF. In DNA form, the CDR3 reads TGTGCCAGCAGCCGGACAGGGGGCGAGCAGTACTTC.

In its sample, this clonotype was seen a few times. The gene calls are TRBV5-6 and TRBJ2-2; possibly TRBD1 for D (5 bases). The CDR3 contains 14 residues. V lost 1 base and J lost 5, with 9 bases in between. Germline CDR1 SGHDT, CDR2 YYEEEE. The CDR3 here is CASSLLTGTGELFF. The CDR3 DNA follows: TGTGCCAGCAGCTTGTTAACAGGAACCGGGGAGCTGTTTTTT.

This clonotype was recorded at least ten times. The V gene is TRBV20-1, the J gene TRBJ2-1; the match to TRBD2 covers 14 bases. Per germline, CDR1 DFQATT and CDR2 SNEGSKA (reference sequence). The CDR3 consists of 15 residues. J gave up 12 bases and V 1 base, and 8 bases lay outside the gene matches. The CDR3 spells CSARVQGLAGEAQFF. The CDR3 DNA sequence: TGCAGTGCTAGAGTCCAGGGACTAGCGGGAGAGGCGCAGTTCTTC.

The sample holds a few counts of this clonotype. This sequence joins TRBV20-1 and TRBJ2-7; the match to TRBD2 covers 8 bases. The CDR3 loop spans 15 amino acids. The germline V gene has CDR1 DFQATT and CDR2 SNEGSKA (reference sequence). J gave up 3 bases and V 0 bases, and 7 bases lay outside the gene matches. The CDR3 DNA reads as TGCAGTGCTAGAGATTCGAGCGGGGGCGGCTACGAGCAGTACTTC. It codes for CSARDSSGGGYEQYF.

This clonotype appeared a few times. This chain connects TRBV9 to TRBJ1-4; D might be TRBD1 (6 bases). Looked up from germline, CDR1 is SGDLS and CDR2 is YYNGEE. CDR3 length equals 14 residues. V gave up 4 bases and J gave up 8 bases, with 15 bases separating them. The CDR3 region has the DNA TGTGCCAGCAGCCTTGGGACAAATACCGAAAAACTGTTTTTT. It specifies CASSLGTNTEKLFF.

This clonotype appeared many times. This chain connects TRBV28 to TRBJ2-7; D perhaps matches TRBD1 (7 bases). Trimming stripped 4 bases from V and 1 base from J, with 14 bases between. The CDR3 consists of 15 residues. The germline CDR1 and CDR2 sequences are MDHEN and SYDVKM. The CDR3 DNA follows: TGTGCCAGCAGTTCCTCACAGGGGAGGTCCTACGAGCAGTACTTC. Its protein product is CASSSSQGRSYEQYF. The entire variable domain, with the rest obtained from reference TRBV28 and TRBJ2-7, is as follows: DVKVTQSSRYLVKRTGEKVFLECVQDMDHENMFWYRQDPGLGLRLIYFSYDVKMKEKGDIPEGYSVSREKKERFSLILESASTNQTSMYLCASSSSQGRSYEQYFGPGTRLTVT.

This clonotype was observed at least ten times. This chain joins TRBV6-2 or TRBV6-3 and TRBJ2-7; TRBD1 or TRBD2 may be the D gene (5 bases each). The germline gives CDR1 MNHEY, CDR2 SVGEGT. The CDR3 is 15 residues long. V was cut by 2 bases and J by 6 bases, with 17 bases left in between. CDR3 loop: CASSYGSGRLSEQYF. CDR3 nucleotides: TGTGCCAGCAGTTACGGATCGGGACGGCTTAGCGAGCAGTACTTC.